The 27 T cell receptor beta chains presented below share a single source sample, sequenced in a study of control samples from healthy donors and cancer patients. The data were produced by immunoSEQ multiplex PCR, yet TCRdb's version contains in-frame clones alone and is incomplete. This repertoire shows 93,000 or so clones, more than 85% found once; its top ten account for 19%. Sequenced sample: PBMCs. The receptors here all came from a man in his sixties with lung cancer.

This chain links TRBV6-1 with TRBJ1-6; D is perhaps TRBD1 (5 bases). This CDR3 comprises 16 residues. V was cut by 4 bases and J by 7 bases, with 17 bases left in between. CDR1 is MNHNS and CDR2 is SASEGT in the germline V gene. The CDR3 DNA sequence: TGTGCCAGCAGTGTACAACTCGGACGGGGCAATTCACCCCTCCACTTT. Amino acid sequence: CASSVQLGRGNSPLHF.

This clone was seen just once. The chain recombines TRBV29-1 with TRBJ2-2; D is undetermined. The CDR3 runs 13 residues. Germline V lookup: CDR1 SQVTM, CDR2 ANQGSEA. The V and J ends lost 2 bases and 1 base respectively, with 5 bases between them. CDR3 sequence: CSVEKGNTGELFF. CDR3 bases: TGCAGCGTTGAAAAGGGGAACACCGGGGAGCTGTTTTTT.

This clone was seen a few times. The CDR3 loop reads CSVAGVSTGELFF. The CDR3, as DNA: TGCAGCGTTGCAGGGGTTAGCACCGGGGAGCTGTTTTTT. The rearrangement uses TRBV29-1 and TRBJ2-2; D might be TRBD1 (6 bases). The CDR3 has 13 residues. Germline V gene data show CDR1 as SQVTM and CDR2 as ANQGSEA. V shed 4 bases and J shed 4 bases, with 10 bases lying between them.

This clone has just one count. The chain couples TRBV7-2 to TRBJ2-6; 10 bases agree with TRBD1. Germline V gene sequence: CDR1 SGHTA, CDR2 FQGNSA. CDR3 length: 17 amino acids. Trimming cost V 5 bases and J 2 bases; bases outside gene matches: 6. This chain's CDR3 is CASSPGQGIPGANVLTF. The CDR3 DNA is TGTGCCAGCAGCCCGGGACAGGGGATCCCTGGGGCCAACGTCCTGACTTTC.

The chain joins TRBV2 to TRBJ1-2, with D unresolved. The V gene lost 5 bases and the J gene lost 6 bases, with 13 bases spanning the gap. Germline CDR1 and CDR2: SNHLY and FYNNEI. The CDR3 has 13 amino acids. CDR3 in DNA: TGTGCCAGCAGTAACTCCGGGGTTAATGGCTACACCTTC. Translation: CASSNSGVNGYTF.

This chain links TRBV18 with TRBJ1-1, with 7 nucleotides matching TRBD1. This CDR3 has 15 residues. Germline trimming cut 4 bases from V and 1 base from J; bases unmatched to any gene: 6. The germline V gene has CDR1 KGHSH and CDR2 LQKENI. CDR3 in amino acids: CASSREGQPNTEAFF. The CDR3 bases are TGTGCCAGCTCACGCGAGGGACAGCCGAACACTGAAGCTTTCTTT.

This clone was counted a single time. This chain joins TRBV27 and TRBJ1-3; D ambiguous. Germline CDR1 is MNHEY and CDR2 is SMNVEV (reference sequence). CDR3 size: 16 residues. Trimming removed 1 base from V and 0 bases from J, with 10 bases in between. CDR3 nucleotides: TGTGCCAGCAGTTTATGGGAGCCAGGCTCTGGAAACACCATATATTTT. As protein: CASSLWEPGSGNTIYF.

Turning to this clone: One end of the junction does not line up with germline, which may come from a read error. The chain joins TRBV4-1 to TRBJ1-1, with TRBD1 as a possible D gene (6 bases). CDR1 and CDR2 from the germline V gene are MGHRA and YSYEKL. This CDR3 has 17 amino acids. This CDR3 reads CATSQLQGYRANTEAFF. The CDR3 DNA follows: TGCGCCACCAGCCAACTCCAGGGCTACAGGGCGAACACTGAAGCTTTCTTT.

CDR3 sequence (DNA): TGTGCCAGCAGCTTAGGACAGGGGGGAAGACAAGAGACCCAGTACTTC. Amino acids: CASSLGQGGRQETQYF. The V call is TRBV7-2, the J call TRBJ2-5; 9 bases map to TRBD1. The CDR3 has 16 amino acids. Germline values: CDR1 SGHTA, CDR2 FQGNSA. With 1 base clipped from V and 2 bases from J, the junction kept 5 bases outside the gene matches.

The chain is built from TRBV7-2 and TRBJ1-4; D gene uncertain. The V end was cut by 4 bases, the J end by 4 bases, with 13 bases between. Germline CDR1 is SGHTA and CDR2 is FQGNSA. The CDR3 is made up of 15 amino acids. CDR3 protein: CASSSRRIYNEKLFF. CDR3 DNA sequence: TGTGCCAGCAGCTCTCGACGGATTTATAATGAAAAACTGTTTTTT.

V and J are TRBV5-1 and TRBJ2-7, with D possibly matching TRBD1 (5 bases). Deletions cut 4 bases from V and 3 bases from J, with 14 bases between. The CDR3 runs to 14 residues. Per the germline V gene, CDR1 is SGHRS and CDR2 is YFSETQ. The CDR3 sequence is CASSQLPGNYEQYV. The CDR3 bases are TGCGCCAGCAGCCAACTTCCAGGGAACTACGAGCAGTACGTC.

V usage is TRBV11-3 and J usage is TRBJ1-2; D unclear. The V gene lost 1 base and the J gene lost 4 bases, with 4 bases spanning the gap. This CDR3 is 12 amino acids long. Germline-derived CDR1 and CDR2 are SGHNT and YENEEA. DNA of the CDR3: TGTGCCAGCAGCTTAGCTACCTATGGCTACACCTTC. It is translated as CASSLATYGYTF.

In its sample, this clone was seen once. V is TRBV29-1 and J is TRBJ2-1; D is unresolved. CDR1 and CDR2 from the germline V gene are SQVTM and ANQGSEA. The CDR3 covers 15 residues. Deletions cut 3 bases from V and 0 bases from J, with 12 bases between. CDR3 sequence (DNA): TGCAGCGTTGAGACCCTATTGAGCTCCTACAATGAGCAGTTCTTC. Protein sequence: CSVETLLSSYNEQFF.

V and J are TRBV5-1 and TRBJ1-5; D remains ambiguous. CDR1 SGHRS and CDR2 YFSETQ come from the germline V gene. This CDR3 is built from 17 residues. V was clipped by 0 bases and J by 4 bases, with 17 bases between them. In DNA, the CDR3 is TGCGCCAGCAGCTTGGGATTAGTTGCCGGCCAGAATCAGCCCCAGCATTTT. It codes for CASSLGLVAGQNQPQHF.

This chain links TRBV7-3 with TRBJ2-6; 8 positions agree with TRBD1. The CDR3 is 20 residues long. Germline V lookup: CDR1 SGHTA, CDR2 FQGTGA. Losses at the gene ends were 5 bases for V and 2 bases for J; bases not matched to a gene: 17. The CDR3 DNA sequence: TGTGCCAGCAGCCCTGGTGGCTACGGACAGGGAAAGACTGGGGCCAACGTCCTGACTTTC. This sequence encodes CASSPGGYGQGKTGANVLTF.

This rearrangement joins TRBV16 to TRBJ2-5, with 9 nucleotides matching TRBD2. Looked up from germline, CDR1 is KGHSY and CDR2 is FQNENV. This CDR3 comprises 15 residues. V lost 2 bases and J lost 1; bases outside the gene matches: 2. Here the CDR3 reads CASSQAGGRQETQYF. Here the CDR3 DNA reads TGTGCCAGCAGCCAAGCGGGGGGGCGCCAAGAGACCCAGTACTTC.

The J gene is TRBJ1-6, the V gene TRBV18; TRBD1 agrees at 10 bases. J was trimmed by 0 bases and V by 3 bases; bases with no gene match: 5. This CDR3 region has 18 residues. Germline CDR1 KGHSH, CDR2 LQKENI. The CDR3 nucleotides are TGTGCCAGCTCACCGAGGACAGGGGGGAGCTCCTATAATTCACCCCTCCACTTT. Translated, it gives CASSPRTGGSSYNSPLHF.

The chain carries TRBV7-5 and TRBJ1-5. TRBV7-5 is a recognized pseudogene. The CDR3 runs 18 residues. CDR3 region: CARSLAKSGVISNQPQHF. CDR3 DNA sequence: TGTGCCAGAAGCTTAGCTAAGTCTGGGGTGATTAGCAATCAGCCCCAGCATTTT.

The genes are TRBV9 and TRBJ2-3; D is ambiguous. The CDR3 loop spans 14 amino acids. Trimming shortened V by 4 bases and J by 3 bases, and 12 bases separated the two germline ends. Per germline, CDR1 SGDLS and CDR2 YYNGEE. The CDR3 DNA reads as TGTGCCAGCAGCACGAGGAAGGATACAGATACGCAGTATTTT. Its protein is CASSTRKDTDTQYF.

This clone has just a few counts. This rearrangement joins TRBV2 to TRBJ1-6; D is unclear. The germline CDR1 and CDR2 sequences are SNHLY and FYNNEI. V gave up 5 bases and J gave up 7 bases, with 12 bases separating them. The CDR3 consists of 14 residues. CDR3 nucleotides: TGTGCCAGCAGTAGAGAAACGGGCAATTCACCCCTCCACTTT. Its protein is CASSRETGNSPLHF.

The chain uses TRBV12-3 or TRBV12-4 and TRBJ2-7; D perhaps matches TRBD2 (5 bases). Trimming left V 2 bases short and J 5 bases short, with 7 bases between. This CDR3 comprises 12 residues. The CDR3 nucleotides are TGTGCCAGCAGTTTAACTAGTAACGAGCAGTACGTC. Translation gives CASSLTSNEQYV.

The V and J genes are TRBV14 and TRBJ2-1; D perhaps matches TRBD1 (5 bases). From germline, CDR1 is SGHDN and CDR2 FVKESK. The CDR3 has 13 residues. V lost 4 bases to trimming and J lost 4 bases, with 8 bases between them. The DNA of the CDR3 is TGTGCCAGCAGCCGGAGACAGTACAATGAGCAGTTCTTC. It specifies CASSRRQYNEQFF. Variable domain in full (rest from reference TRBV14 and TRBJ2-1): EAGVTQFPSHSVIEKGQTVTLRCDPISGHDNLYWYRRVMGKEIKFLLHFVKESKQDESGMPNNRFLAERTGGTYSTLKVQPAELEDSGVYFCASSRRQYNEQFFGPGTRLTVL.

This clone has a single count. The CDR3 sequence is CASSSGTALPSGANVLTF. Written as DNA, the CDR3 is TGCGCCAGCAGCTCGGGGACAGCTCTACCCTCTGGGGCCAACGTCCTGACTTTC. V and J are TRBV5-1 and TRBJ2-6; 7 nucleotides agree with TRBD1. With 3 bases clipped from V and 0 bases from J, the junction kept 9 bases outside the gene matches. CDR1 is SGHRS, CDR2 YFSETQ, per germline. The CDR3 has 18 amino acids.

V is TRBV5-4 and J is TRBJ2-5, with 7 bases fitting TRBD2. The junction had 4 bases not matched to a gene; V was cut back by 0 bases and J by 2 bases. Germline V gene sequence: CDR1 SGHNT, CDR2 YYREEE (reference sequence). CDR3 length: 15 amino acids. Here the CDR3 reads CASSLGEGRQETQYF. In nucleotides, the CDR3 is TGTGCCAGCAGCTTGGGGGAGGGCAGACAAGAGACCCAGTACTTC. Full variable domain (missing parts from reference TRBV5-4 and TRBJ2-5): ETGVTQSPTHLIKTRGQQVTLRCSSQSGHNTVSWYQQALGQGPQFIFQYYREEENGRGNFPPRFSGLQFPNYSSELNVNALELDDSALYLCASSLGEGRQETQYFGPGTRLLVL.

The chain couples TRBV2 to TRBJ2-7; 7 bases agree with TRBD1. V lost 7 bases, J lost 3 bases, and 9 bases stayed unmatched. This CDR3 comprises 14 residues. Germline CDR1 and CDR2: SNHLY and FYNNEI. Written as DNA, the CDR3 is TGTGCCAGCAACGACAGGGTGTGGAACTACGAGCAGTACTTC. Translation gives CASNDRVWNYEQYF.

V is TRBV25-1 and J is TRBJ1-1; tentatively, D is TRBD1 (6 bases). CDR1 MGHDK and CDR2 SYGVNS come from the germline V gene. The CDR3 contains 15 residues. V dropped 8 bases and J dropped 2 bases, with 18 bases sitting between them. The CDR3 is CASVESGHKNTEAFF. The CDR3 coding sequence is TGTGCCAGCGTAGAATCGGGACACAAAAACACTGAAGCTTTCTTT.

The chain couples TRBV7-2 to TRBJ1-1, with TRBD1 matching over 8 bases. Per the germline V gene, CDR1 is SGHTA and CDR2 is FQGNSA. The ends lost 9 bases at V and 1 base at J; junction bases unmatched: 7. This CDR3 has 14 residues. CDR3 bases: TGTGCCAGTACCAGGGGGCTGGCGAACACTGAAGCTTTCTTT. Translated: CASTRGLANTEAFF.